This T cell receptor (beta chain) is from a study of beta chain features in type 1 diabetes. Regarding the study as a whole: People with Type 1 diabetes carried modestly yet significantly shorter TCRB CDR3s in all four CD4+ subsets. A closer apparent resemblance between naive, central memory and Treg TCRB repertoires was seen in patients than in healthy donors.

A sort by CD45RO/CCR7/CD25/CD127/CD95/CD27 yielded CD4+ naive, central memory, regulatory and stem cell-like memory cells. Expressed TCRB transcripts were sequenced because the entire RNA isolate underwent reverse transcription. Average reads for naive, central memory and regulatory T cell samples were about 3.57 million. Generated by immunoSEQ multiplex PCR, the TCRdb table keeps only in-frame clones and is missing some. The top ten clones hold less than 0.025% of a sample with hundreds of thousands of clones, roughly 12% of them seen once. After removal of 4 bases from V and 4 bases from J, the junction contained 10 bases not matched to a gene. CDR1 MNHEY and CDR2 SVGAGI come from the germline V gene. The CDR3 has 16 residues. This clone turned up a few times. Antigen: not known.

The sequenced material came from naive CD4+ T cells from blood. The chain uses TRBV6-5 and TRBJ1-1; 9 bases agree with TRBD1. The sequence was obtained from a man between 18 and 29 years old with type 1 diabetes. DNA of the CDR3: TGTGCCAGCAGTTTAAACAGGGGGCGGGAGAGCACTGAAGCTTTCTTT. Protein: CASSLNRGRESTEAFF.